These 5 T cell receptor beta chains were all obtained from the same sample, sequenced in a study of T cells in Graves' hyperthyroidism and ophthalmopathy. Researchers took RNA transcripts and amplified the TCR beta CDR3 regions from them. The HTBI primer set served for first-round RT-PCR of the TCR CDR3. TCRdb re-called the multiplex PCR reads through MiXCR, storing one row per CDR3 protein. The sample holds about 400,000 distinct CDR3 sequences; about a sixth are singletons and the top ten take 13% to 15%. The sequenced material came from blood. These receptors all stem from a woman between 18 and 30 years old with Graves' hyperthyroidism.

This clonotype has only a few counts. The chain is built from TRBV20-1 and TRBJ2-1; 8 bases line up with TRBD1. The trim removed 1 base at V and 8 bases at J, leaving 10 bases unmatched. Per the germline V gene, CDR1 is DFQATT and CDR2 is SNEGSKA (reference sequence). The CDR3 is 15 residues long. The DNA of the CDR3 is TGCAGTGCTAGAGCCTTCCCGACAGGGGCCCATGAGCAGTTCTTC. It is translated as CSARAFPTGAHEQFF.

The chain is built from TRBV7-9 and TRBJ1-2; D uncertain. Per germline, CDR1 SEHNR and CDR2 FQNEAQ (reference sequence). This CDR3 is built from 14 residues. The V end lost 5 bases, the J end lost 1 base, and 11 bases lay between the germline ends. The CDR3 protein is CASSIEPDNYGYTF. In nucleotides, the CDR3 is TGTGCCAGCAGCATTGAACCCGATAACTATGGCTACACCTTC.

Many counts were recorded for this clonotype. V is TRBV11-3 and J is TRBJ2-7; no clear D gene. Germline loops: CDR1 SGHNT, CDR2 YENEEA. CDR3 length: 13 amino acids. V shed 3 bases and J shed 7 bases, with 13 bases lying between them. The CDR3 spells CASSFTVSGEQYF. In DNA, the CDR3 is TGTGCCAGCAGCTTCACCGTAAGTGGAGAGCAGTACTTC. The variable domain in full, with the rest retrieved from reference TRBV11-3 and TRBJ2-7, is EAGVVQSPRYKIIEKKQPVAFWCNPISGHNTLYWYLQNLGQGPELLIRYENEEAVDDSQLPKDRFSAERLKGVDSTLKIQPAELGDSAVYLCASSFTVSGEQYFGPGTRLTVT.

This clonotype was seen more than once but under ten times. The chain couples TRBV4-3 to TRBJ1-4; TRBD1 might be the D (5 bases). V was shortened by 0 bases and J by 5 bases, with 13 bases between the two germline ends. This CDR3 is built from 16 residues. The V gene's germline CDR1 is LGHNA and CDR2 YSLEER. The CDR3 protein is CASSQDGQGLNEKLFF. The CDR3 nucleotides read TGCGCCAGCAGCCAAGATGGGCAGGGCCTGAATGAAAAACTGTTTTTT.

At least ten counts were recorded for this clonotype. This sequence joins TRBV6-5 and TRBJ1-1; 7 nucleotides match TRBD1. Germline lookup yields CDR1 MNHEY and CDR2 SVGAGI. V was pared by 0 bases and J by 3 bases, with 4 bases of the junction left unmatched. The CDR3 has 15 residues. In DNA form, the CDR3 reads TGTGCCAGCAGTTACTCACCAGGGGGGTACACTGAAGCTTTCTTT. This sequence encodes CASSYSPGGYTEAFF.